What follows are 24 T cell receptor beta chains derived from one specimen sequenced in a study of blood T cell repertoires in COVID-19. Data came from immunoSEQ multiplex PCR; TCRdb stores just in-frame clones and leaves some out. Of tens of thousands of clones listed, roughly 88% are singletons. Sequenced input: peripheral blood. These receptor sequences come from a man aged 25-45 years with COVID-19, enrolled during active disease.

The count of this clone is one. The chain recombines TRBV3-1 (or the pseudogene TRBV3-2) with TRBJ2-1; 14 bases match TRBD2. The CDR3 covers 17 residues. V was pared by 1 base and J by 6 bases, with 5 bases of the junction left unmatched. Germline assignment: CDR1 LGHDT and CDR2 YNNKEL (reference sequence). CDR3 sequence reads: CASSQAGLAGGSNEQFF. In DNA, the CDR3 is TGTGCCAGCAGCCAAGCCGGACTAGCGGGAGGAAGCAATGAGCAGTTCTTC.

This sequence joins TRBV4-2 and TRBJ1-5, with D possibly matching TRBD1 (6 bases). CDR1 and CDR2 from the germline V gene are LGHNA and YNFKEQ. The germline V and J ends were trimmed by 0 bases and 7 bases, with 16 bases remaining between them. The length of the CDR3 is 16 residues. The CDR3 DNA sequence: TGTGCCAGCAGCCAAGATTCGGACAGTGTAAACCAGCCCCAGCATTTT. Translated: CASSQDSDSVNQPQHF.

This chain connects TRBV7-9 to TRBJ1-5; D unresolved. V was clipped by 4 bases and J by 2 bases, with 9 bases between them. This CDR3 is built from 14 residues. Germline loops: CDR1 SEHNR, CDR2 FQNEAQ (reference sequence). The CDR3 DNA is TGTGCCAGCAGCTCTTCTGAGGGCAATCAGCCCCAGCATTTT. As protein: CASSSSEGNQPQHF.

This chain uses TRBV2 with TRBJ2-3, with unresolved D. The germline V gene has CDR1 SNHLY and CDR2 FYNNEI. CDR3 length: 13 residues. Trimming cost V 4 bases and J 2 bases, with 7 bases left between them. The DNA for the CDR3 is TGTGCCAGCAGTGGAGAGTCCACAGATACGCAGTATTTT. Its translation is CASSGESTDTQYF.

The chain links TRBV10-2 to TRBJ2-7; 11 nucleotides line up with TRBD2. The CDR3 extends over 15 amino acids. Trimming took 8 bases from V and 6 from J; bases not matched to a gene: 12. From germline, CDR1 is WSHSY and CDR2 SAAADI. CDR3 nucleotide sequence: TGCGCCAGCGGTCAAACTAGCGGGAGACATGGCGAGCAGTACTTC. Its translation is CASGQTSGRHGEQYF.

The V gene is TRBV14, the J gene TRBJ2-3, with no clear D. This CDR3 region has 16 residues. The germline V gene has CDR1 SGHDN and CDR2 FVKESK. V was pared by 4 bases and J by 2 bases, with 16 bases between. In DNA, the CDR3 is TGTGCCAGCAGCCCGCTCGGTGTTAAGCCCACAGATACGCAGTATTTT. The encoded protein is CASSPLGVKPTDTQYF.

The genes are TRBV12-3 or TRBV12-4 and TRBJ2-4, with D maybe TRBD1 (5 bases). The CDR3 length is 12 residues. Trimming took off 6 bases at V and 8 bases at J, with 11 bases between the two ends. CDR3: CASSPEGDIQYF. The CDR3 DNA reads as TGTGCCAGCAGCCCGGAAGGGGACATTCAGTACTTC.

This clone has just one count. The CDR3 spells CASSSNKPGQGYEQFF. CDR3 in DNA: TGTGCCAGCAGTTCGAACAAACCGGGACAGGGATATGAGCAGTTCTTC. V and J are TRBV28 and TRBJ2-1; 9 nucleotides line up with TRBD1. The V gene's germline CDR1 is MDHEN and CDR2 SYDVKM. V dropped 4 bases and J dropped 8; count of bases not matched to a gene: 12. This CDR3 has 16 amino acids.

CDR3 bases: TGTGCCAGCAGTGAAGTTAGCGCAAGTTTCTTCGTCCAGCAGTTCTTC. This codes for CASSEVSASFFVQQFF. The chain recombines TRBV6-1 with TRBJ2-1; a weak D match, TRBD2 (5 bases). The V gene's germline CDR1 is MNHNS and CDR2 SASEGT. V was cut by 1 base and J by 11 bases, with 21 bases left in between. The CDR3 is 16 amino acids.

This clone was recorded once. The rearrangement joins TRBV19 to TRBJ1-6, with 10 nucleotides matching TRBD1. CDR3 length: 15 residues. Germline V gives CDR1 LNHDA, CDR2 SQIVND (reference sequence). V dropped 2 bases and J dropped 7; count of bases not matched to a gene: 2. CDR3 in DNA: TGTGCCAGTAGTATAATGGACAGGGGGAATTCACCCCTCCACTTT. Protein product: CASSIMDRGNSPLHF.

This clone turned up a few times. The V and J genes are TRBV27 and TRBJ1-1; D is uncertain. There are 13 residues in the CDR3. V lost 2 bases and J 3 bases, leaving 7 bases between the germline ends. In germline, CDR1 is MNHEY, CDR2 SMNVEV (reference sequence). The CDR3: CASSLRRDTEAFF. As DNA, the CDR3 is TGTGCCAGCAGTTTAAGGCGGGACACTGAAGCTTTCTTT.

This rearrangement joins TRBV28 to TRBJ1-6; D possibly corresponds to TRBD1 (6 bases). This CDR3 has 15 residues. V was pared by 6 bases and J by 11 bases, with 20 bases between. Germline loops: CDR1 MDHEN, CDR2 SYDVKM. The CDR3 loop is CASSPLEGGKTPLHF. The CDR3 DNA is TGTGCCAGCAGCCCCCTCGAGGGGGGGAAGACACCCCTCCACTTT.

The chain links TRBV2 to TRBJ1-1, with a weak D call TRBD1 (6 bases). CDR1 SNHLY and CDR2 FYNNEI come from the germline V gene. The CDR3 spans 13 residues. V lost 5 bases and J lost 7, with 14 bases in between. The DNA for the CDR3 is TGTGCCAGCAGTCTCGAGGGGGGGGATGAAGCTTTCTTT. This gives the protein CASSLEGGDEAFF. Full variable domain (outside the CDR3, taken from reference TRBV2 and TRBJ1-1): EPEVTQTPSHQVTQMGQEVILRCVPISNHLYFYWYRQILGQKVEFLVSFYNNEISEKSEIFDDQFSVERPDGSNFTLKIRSTKLEDSAMYFCASSLEGGDEAFFGQGTRLTVV.

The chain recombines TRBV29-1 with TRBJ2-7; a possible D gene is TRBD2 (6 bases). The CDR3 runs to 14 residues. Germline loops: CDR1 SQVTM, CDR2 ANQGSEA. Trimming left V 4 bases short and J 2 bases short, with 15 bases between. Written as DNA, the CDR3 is TGCAGCGTTGGGTACGGGAGAAGAGCCTACGAGCAGTACTTC. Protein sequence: CSVGYGRRAYEQYF.

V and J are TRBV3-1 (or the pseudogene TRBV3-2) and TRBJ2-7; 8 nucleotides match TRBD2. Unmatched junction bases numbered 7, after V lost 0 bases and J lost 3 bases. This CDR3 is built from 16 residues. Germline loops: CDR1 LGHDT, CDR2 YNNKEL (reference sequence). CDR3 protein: CASSQEGIAGFYEQYF. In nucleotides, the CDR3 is TGTGCCAGCAGCCAAGAAGGAATAGCGGGGTTCTACGAGCAGTACTTC.

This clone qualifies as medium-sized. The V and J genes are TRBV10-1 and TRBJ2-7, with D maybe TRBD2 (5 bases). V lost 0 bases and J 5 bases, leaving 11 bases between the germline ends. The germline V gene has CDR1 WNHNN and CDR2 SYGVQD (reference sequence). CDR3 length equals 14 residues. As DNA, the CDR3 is TGCGCCAGCAGTGAGTCGGAGGAAGCCCACGAGCAGTACTTC. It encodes CASSESEEAHEQYF.

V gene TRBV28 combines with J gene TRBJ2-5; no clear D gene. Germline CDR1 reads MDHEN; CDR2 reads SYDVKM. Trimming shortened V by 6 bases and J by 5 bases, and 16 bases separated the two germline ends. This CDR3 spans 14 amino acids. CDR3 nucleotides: TGTGCCAGCAGGCCCGCTTTAAAGCATGAGACCCAGTACTTC. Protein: CASRPALKHETQYF. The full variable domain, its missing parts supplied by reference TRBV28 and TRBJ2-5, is DVKVTQSSRYLVKRTGEKVFLECVQDMDHENMFWYRQDPGLGLRLIYFSYDVKMKEKGDIPEGYSVSREKKERFSLILESASTNQTSMYLCASRPALKHETQYFGPGTRLLVL.

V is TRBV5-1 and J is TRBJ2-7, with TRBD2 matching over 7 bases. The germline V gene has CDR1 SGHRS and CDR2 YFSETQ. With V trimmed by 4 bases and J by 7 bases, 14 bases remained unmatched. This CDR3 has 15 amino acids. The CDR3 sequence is CASSAELAPGVEQYF. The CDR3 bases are TGCGCCAGCAGCGCGGAACTAGCGCCCGGGGTTGAGCAGTACTTC.

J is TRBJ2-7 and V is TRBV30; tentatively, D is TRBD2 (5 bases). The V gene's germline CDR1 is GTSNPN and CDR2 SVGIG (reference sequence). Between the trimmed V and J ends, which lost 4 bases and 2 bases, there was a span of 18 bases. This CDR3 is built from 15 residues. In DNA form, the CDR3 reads TGTGCCTGGACCCTAAGCGCGGGTAGTGCCTACGAGCAGTACTTC. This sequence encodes CAWTLSAGSAYEQYF.

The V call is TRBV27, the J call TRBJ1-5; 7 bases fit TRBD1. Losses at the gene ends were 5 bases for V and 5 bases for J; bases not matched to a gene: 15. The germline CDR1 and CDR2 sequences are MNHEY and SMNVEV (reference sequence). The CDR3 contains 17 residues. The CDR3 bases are TGTGCCAGCAGTCCATACCCGACAGGGAGAGGTGATCAGCCCCAGCATTTT. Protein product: CASSPYPTGRGDQPQHF.

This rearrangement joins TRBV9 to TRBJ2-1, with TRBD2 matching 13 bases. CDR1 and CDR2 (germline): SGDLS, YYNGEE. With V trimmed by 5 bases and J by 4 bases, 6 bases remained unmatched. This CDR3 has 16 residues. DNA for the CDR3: TGTGCCAGCAGTTCTCGGACTAGCGGGAGATACAATGAGCAGTTCTTC. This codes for CASSSRTSGRYNEQFF.

In nucleotides, the CDR3 is TGTGCCACCGCTAGCGGGGCCACAGATACGCAGTATTTT. This gives the protein CATASGATDTQYF. The chain has TRBV24-1 and TRBJ2-3, with 9 bases aligning to TRBD2. The CDR3 consists of 13 residues. With 9 bases clipped from V and 2 bases from J, the junction kept 2 bases outside the gene matches. In germline, CDR1 is KGHDR, CDR2 SFDVKD.

In DNA form, the CDR3 reads TGTGCCAGCACCGCCGAGGGAGCTGAAGCTTTCTTT. Translated: CASTAEGAEAFF. V gene TRBV6-5 combines with J gene TRBJ1-1, with D unclear. The germline V and J ends were trimmed by 7 bases and 6 bases, with 12 bases remaining between them. The V gene's germline CDR1 is MNHEY and CDR2 SVGAGI. The CDR3 consists of 12 residues.

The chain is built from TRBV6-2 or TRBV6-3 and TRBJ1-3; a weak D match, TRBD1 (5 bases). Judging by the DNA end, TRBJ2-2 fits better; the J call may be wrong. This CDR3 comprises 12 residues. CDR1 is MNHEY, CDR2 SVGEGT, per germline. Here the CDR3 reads CASGWQGGELFF. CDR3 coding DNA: TGTGCCAGCGGTTGGCAGGGCGGGGAGCTGTTTTTT.